This T cell receptor beta chain was obtained from a study of graft-versus-host responses after intestinal transplantation. Whole-study context: For 3 to 4 years after anti-thymocyte globulin induction, all recipients took tacrolimus and steroids. Study-level results: Researchers found GvH clones in recipient marrow, and some showed up first in ileum or blood.

Repertoires were generated with immunoSEQ multiplex PCR, while TCRdb's copy carries only in-frame clones and drops some. The sample holds roughly 40,000 clones; just under 90% are singletons and the top ten take roughly 7.1%. About this clone: Antigen unknown.

Source: PBMCs, taken 267 days after transplant. This clonotype was sampled from a human patient who received an intestinal transplant, so some T cells may come from the graft donor.

This CDR3 reads CASSVRDRGSYEQYF. The CDR3, as DNA: TGTGCCTCCTCGGTTCGGGACAGGGGGTCCTACGAGCAGTACTTC. V is TRBV19 and J is TRBJ2-7; 11 bases fit TRBD1. The J segment lost 1 base and the V segment lost 11 bases, leaving 10 bases of the junction unmatched. The V gene's germline CDR1 is LNHDA and CDR2 SQIVND (reference sequence). This CDR3 is built from 15 residues.